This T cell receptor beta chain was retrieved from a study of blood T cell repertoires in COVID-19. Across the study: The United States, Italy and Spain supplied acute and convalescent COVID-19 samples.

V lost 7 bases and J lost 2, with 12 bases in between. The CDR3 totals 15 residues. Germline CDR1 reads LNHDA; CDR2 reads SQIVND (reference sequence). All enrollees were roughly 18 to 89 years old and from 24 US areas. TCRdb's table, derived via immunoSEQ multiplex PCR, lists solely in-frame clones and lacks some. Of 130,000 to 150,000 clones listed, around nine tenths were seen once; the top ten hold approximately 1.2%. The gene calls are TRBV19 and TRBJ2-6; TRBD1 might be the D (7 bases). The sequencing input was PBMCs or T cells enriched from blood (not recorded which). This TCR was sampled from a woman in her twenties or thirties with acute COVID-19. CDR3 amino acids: CASMQGGAGANVLTF. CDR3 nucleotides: TGTGCCAGTATGCAGGGGGGTGCTGGGGCCAACGTCCTGACTTTC.